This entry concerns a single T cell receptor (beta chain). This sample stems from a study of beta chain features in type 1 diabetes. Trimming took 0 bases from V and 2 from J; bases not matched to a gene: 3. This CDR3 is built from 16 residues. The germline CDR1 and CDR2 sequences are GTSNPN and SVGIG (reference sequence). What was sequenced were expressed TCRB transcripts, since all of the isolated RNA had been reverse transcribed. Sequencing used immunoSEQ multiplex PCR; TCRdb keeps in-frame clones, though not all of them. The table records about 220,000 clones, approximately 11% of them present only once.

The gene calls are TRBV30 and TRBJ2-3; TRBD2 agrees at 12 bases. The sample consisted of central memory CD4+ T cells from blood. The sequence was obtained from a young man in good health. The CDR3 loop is CAWSVGLAGITDTQYF. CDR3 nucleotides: TGTGCCTGGAGTGTGGGACTAGCGGGCATCACAGATACGCAGTATTTT.